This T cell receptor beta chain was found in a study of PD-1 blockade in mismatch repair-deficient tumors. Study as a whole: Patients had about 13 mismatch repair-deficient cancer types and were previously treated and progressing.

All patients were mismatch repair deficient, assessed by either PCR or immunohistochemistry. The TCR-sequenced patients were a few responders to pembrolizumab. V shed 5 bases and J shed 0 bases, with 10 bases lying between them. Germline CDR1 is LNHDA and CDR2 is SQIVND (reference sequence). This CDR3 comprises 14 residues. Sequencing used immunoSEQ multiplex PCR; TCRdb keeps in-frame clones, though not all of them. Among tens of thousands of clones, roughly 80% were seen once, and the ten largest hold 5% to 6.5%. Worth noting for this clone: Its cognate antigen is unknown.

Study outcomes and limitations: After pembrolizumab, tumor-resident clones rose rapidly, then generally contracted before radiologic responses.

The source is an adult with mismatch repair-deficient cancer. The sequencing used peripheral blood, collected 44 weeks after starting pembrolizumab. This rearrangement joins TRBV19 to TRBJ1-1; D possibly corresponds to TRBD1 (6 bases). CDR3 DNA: TGTGCCAGTAGTCGGACAGATATGAACACTGAAGCTTTCTTT. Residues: CASSRTDMNTEAFF.